The T cell receptor (beta chain) under discussion was sequenced for a study of cytomegalovirus exposure and HLA in healthy donors. Trimming took 7 bases from V and 3 from J; bases not matched to a gene: 5. The CDR3 runs to 13 residues. The germline CDR1 and CDR2 sequences are ENHRY and SYGVKD. PCR primers comprised 60 Vbeta and 13 Jbeta primers. Clones were read by immunoSEQ multiplex PCR, and TCRdb kept only the in-frame ones, dropping some. The sample lists 100,000 to 150,000 clones, 73% occurring once. The V call is TRBV10-3, the J call TRBJ2-7, with 8 positions matching TRBD1. The source material was PBMCs. The receptor's source is a man between 60 and 75 years old in good health and CMV-seropositive. The CDR3 loop reads CAIKLGQDYEQYF. The CDR3 DNA reads TGTGCCATCAAACTGGGACAGGACTACGAGCAGTACTTC.